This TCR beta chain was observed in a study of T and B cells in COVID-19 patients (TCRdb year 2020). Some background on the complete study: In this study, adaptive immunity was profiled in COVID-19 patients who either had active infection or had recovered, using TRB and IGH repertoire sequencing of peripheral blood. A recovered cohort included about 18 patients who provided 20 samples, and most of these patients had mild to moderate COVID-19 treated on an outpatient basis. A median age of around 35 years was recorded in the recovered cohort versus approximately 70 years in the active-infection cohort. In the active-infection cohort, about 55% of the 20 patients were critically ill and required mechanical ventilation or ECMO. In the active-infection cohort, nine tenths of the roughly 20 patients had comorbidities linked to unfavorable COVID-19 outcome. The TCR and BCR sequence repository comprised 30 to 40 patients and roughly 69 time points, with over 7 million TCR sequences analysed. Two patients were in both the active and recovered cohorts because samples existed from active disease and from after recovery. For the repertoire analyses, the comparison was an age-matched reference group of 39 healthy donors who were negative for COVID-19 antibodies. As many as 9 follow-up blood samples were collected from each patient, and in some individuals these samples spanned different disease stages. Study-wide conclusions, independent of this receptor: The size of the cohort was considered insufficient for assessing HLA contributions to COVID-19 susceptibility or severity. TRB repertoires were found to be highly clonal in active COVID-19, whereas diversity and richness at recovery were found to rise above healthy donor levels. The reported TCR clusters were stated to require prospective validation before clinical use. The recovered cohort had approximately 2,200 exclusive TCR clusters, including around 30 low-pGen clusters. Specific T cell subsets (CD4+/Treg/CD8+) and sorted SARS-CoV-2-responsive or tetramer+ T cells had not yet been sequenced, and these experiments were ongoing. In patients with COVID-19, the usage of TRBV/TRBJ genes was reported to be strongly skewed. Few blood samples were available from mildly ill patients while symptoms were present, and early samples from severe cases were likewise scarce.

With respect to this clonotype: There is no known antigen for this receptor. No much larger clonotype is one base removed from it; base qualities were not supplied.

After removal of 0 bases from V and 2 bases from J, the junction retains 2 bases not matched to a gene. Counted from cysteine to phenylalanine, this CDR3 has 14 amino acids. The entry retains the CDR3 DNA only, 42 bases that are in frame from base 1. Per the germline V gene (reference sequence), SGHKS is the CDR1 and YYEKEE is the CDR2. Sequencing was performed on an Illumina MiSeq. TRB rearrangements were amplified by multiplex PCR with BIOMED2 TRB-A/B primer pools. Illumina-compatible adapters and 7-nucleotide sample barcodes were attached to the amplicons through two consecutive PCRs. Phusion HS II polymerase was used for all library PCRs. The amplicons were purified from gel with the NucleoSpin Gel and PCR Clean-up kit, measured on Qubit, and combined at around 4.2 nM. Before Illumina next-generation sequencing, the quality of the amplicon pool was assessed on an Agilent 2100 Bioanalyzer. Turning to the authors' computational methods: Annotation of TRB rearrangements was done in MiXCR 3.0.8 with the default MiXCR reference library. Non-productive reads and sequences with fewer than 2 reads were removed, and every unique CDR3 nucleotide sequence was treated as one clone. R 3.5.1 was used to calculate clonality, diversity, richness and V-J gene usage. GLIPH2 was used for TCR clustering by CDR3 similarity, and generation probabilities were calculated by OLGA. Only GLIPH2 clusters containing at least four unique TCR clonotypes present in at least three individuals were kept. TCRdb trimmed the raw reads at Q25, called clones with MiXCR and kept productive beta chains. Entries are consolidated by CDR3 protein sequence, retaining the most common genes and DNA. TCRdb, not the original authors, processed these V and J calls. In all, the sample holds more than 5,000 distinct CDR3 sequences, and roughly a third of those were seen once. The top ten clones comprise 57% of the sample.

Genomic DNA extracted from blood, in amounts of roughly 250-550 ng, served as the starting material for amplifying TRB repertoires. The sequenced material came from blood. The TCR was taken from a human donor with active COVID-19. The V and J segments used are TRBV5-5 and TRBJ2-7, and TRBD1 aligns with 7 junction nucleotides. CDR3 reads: CASSLDQGAYEQYF. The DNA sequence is TGTGCCAGCAGCTTGGACCAGGGGGCCTACGAGCAGTACTTC.